Below are 32 T cell receptor beta chains sequenced from a single sample in a study of naive CD8 T cells in extremely preterm neonates. Study findings and constraints: Preterm infants showed shorter CDR3s, fewer N additions and less trimming than older groups.

Extremely preterm births at roughly 22-28 weeks of gestation supplied the samples. These receptors are not linked to any known antigen. The assay was immunoSEQ multiplex PCR, and TCRdb's table has in-frame clones only and misses some. The data contain around 25,000 clones, approximately 88% of them singletons. What was sequenced was naive CD8+ T cells from cord blood. The receptors were sampled from a boy who was born preterm.

This chain uses TRBV12-1 with TRBJ2-3; the D call in the table, TRBD2, was not verified against the DNA. TRBV12-1 is listed as a pseudogene. CDR3 length equals 16 residues. In nucleotides, the CDR3 is TGTGCCAGCAGGACTAGCGGGGGGGCTAGCACAGATACGCAGTATTTT. This codes for CASRTSGGASTDTQYF.

The V and J genes are TRBV9 and TRBJ2-3; 11 nucleotides align to TRBD2. This CDR3 is 15 amino acids long. Germline trimming cut 3 bases from V and 2 bases from J; bases unmatched to any gene: 2. The germline V gene encodes CDR1 SGDLS and CDR2 YYNGEE. CDR3 sequence: CASSDSGGATDTQYF. CDR3 nucleotides: TGTGCCAGCAGCGATAGCGGGGGGGCCACAGATACGCAGTATTTT.

This clone was observed a single time. This sequence joins TRBV6-5 and TRBJ2-2; D gene ambiguous. The CDR3 spans 12 residues. Germline V lookup: CDR1 MNHEY, CDR2 SVGAGI. The V gene lost 6 bases and the J gene lost 3 bases, with 5 bases spanning the gap. CDR3: CASRKDTGELFF. The CDR3 coding sequence is TGTGCCAGCAGAAAAGACACCGGGGAGCTGTTTTTT.

The CDR3 DNA is TGTGCCAGCAGCTTAGAGGGACTAGCGGGGGGTTACTCCTACGAGCAGTACTTC. Its translation is CASSLEGLAGGYSYEQYF. The chain combines TRBV7-2 with TRBJ2-7; TRBD2 matches at 15 bases. Germline assignment: CDR1 SGHTA and CDR2 FQGNSA. This CDR3 contains 18 residues. Germline trimming cut 1 base from V and 0 bases from J; bases unmatched to any gene: 4.

This chain links TRBV12-5 with TRBJ2-4; either TRBD1 or TRBD2 may supply D (5 bases each). With 0 bases removed from V and 0 bases from J, the gap between germline ends came to 6 bases. The CDR3 runs to 15 residues. Germline V lookup: CDR1 LGHNT, CDR2 FRNRAP. CDR3 in DNA: TGTGCTAGTGGTTTGGTAGGGACAGCCAAAAACATTCAGTACTTC. It codes for CASGLVGTAKNIQYF.

This clone was detected only once. The sample has other DNA sequences that encode this CDR3 too. The V and J genes are TRBV29-1 and TRBJ1-2; no firm D call. Germline assignment: CDR1 SQVTM and CDR2 ANQGSEA. CDR3 length: 11 amino acids. The germline V and J ends were trimmed by 3 bases and 2 bases, with 4 bases remaining between them. CDR3 sequence: CSVEDNYGYTF. The CDR3 DNA reads as TGCAGCGTTGAGGACAACTATGGCTACACCTTC.

The V and J genes are TRBV27 and TRBJ2-4, with D possibly being TRBD1 (6 bases). This CDR3 region has 14 residues. Germline V gene data show CDR1 as MNHEY and CDR2 as SMNVEV (reference sequence). V lost 2 bases and J 1 base, leaving 6 bases between the germline ends. The CDR3 protein is CASSLQGAKNIQYF. CDR3 DNA: TGTGCCAGCAGTTTACAGGGGGCCAAAAACATTCAGTACTTC.

The V gene is TRBV14, the J gene TRBJ2-7, with 7 bases that match TRBD1. This CDR3 comprises 11 residues. Germline CDR1 and CDR2: SGHDN and FVKESK. Trimming at V came to 5 bases and at J to 6 bases, leaving 1 base not matched to a gene. The CDR3 loop is CASSRGPEQYF. Written as DNA, the CDR3 is TGTGCCAGCAGCAGGGGGCCCGAGCAGTACTTC.

V usage is TRBV6-1 and J usage is TRBJ2-5, with 12 bases aligning to TRBD2. The CDR3 contains 15 residues. Germline CDR1 is MNHNS and CDR2 is SASEGT. V shed 2 bases, J shed 4 bases, and the junction held 2 bases outside the gene matches. CDR3 sequence: CASSELAGGPETQYF. The CDR3 DNA sequence: TGTGCCAGCAGTGAACTAGCGGGGGGGCCAGAGACCCAGTACTTC.

This clone has only one observation. The chain uses TRBV13 and TRBJ2-7; D uncertain. Per the germline V gene, CDR1 is PRHDT and CDR2 is FYEKMQ (reference sequence). This CDR3 spans 11 amino acids. Trimming shortened V by 4 bases and J by 2 bases, and 3 bases separated the two germline ends. Written as DNA, the CDR3 is TGTGCCAGCAGCTCGGCCTACGAGCAGTACTTC. Its translation is CASSSAYEQYF.

The chain recombines TRBV5-1 with TRBJ2-5; 12 bases line up with TRBD2. Germline trimming cut 3 bases from V and 5 bases from J; bases unmatched to any gene: 5. There are 15 residues in the CDR3. Looked up from germline, CDR1 is SGHRS and CDR2 is YFSETQ. CDR3: CASSSSGGAGETQYF. Here the CDR3 DNA reads TGCGCCAGCAGCTCTAGCGGGGGGGCCGGGGAGACCCAGTACTTC.

This rearrangement joins TRBV30 to TRBJ2-1, with TRBD2 identical over 12 bases. The germline gives CDR1 GTSNPN, CDR2 SVGIG (reference sequence). V lost 0 bases and J lost 6; bases outside the gene matches: 0. The CDR3 consists of 14 residues. The CDR3 spells CAWSVLAGGNEQFF. The CDR3 region has the DNA TGTGCCTGGAGTGTACTAGCGGGGGGCAATGAGCAGTTCTTC.

Only one count was recorded for this clone. This chain joins TRBV20-1 and TRBJ1-1, with D perhaps matching TRBD1 (6 bases). The CDR3 length is 9 residues. Trimming took 6 bases from V and 8 from J, leaving 7 bases between them. Germline-derived CDR1 and CDR2 are DFQATT and SNEGSKA (reference sequence). The CDR3 region has the DNA TGCAGTGCCACAGGGGAAGCTTTCTTT. Translated: CSATGEAFF.

This chain links TRBV12-2 with TRBJ2-7; whether TRBD2, the table's D call, matches the DNA was not checked. TRBV12-2 is described as a pseudogene. CDR3 length equals 15 residues. CDR3 loop: CASRPMTSGRYEQYF. For the CDR3, the DNA is TGTGCAAGTCGCCCTATGACTAGCGGGAGGTACGAGCAGTACTTC.

V and J are TRBV5-4 and TRBJ2-3; 10 nucleotides line up with TRBD2. This CDR3 has 14 residues. V lost 1 base to trimming and J lost 4 bases; unmatched junction nucleotides: 0. Germline CDR1 reads SGHNT; CDR2 reads YYREEE (reference sequence). The CDR3 nucleotides read TGTGCCAGCAGCTTGCTAGCGGGGGCAGATACGCAGTATTTT. The encoded protein is CASSLLAGADTQYF.

The gene calls are TRBV9 and TRBJ2-1, with 8 bases fitting TRBD2. Germline CDR1 reads SGDLS; CDR2 reads YYNGEE. The CDR3 sequence is 14 residues long. With V trimmed by 4 bases and J by 2 bases, 2 bases remained unmatched. Here the CDR3 reads CASSLGLAYNEQFF. Here the CDR3 DNA reads TGTGCCAGCAGCCTGGGACTAGCCTACAATGAGCAGTTCTTC.

This chain links TRBV10-3 with TRBJ2-1; 8 bases match TRBD2. Losses at the gene ends were 4 bases for V and 4 bases for J; bases not matched to a gene: 3. Germline V lookup: CDR1 ENHRY, CDR2 SYGVKD. The CDR3 consists of 14 residues. The CDR3 nucleotides read TGTGCCATCAGTGCGGGGGGGCCTTACAATGAGCAGTTCTTC. It translates to CAISAGGPYNEQFF.

The chain links TRBV6-4 to TRBJ1-2; D not certain. The V end lost 7 bases, the J end lost 2 bases, and 8 bases lay between the germline ends. Germline lookup yields CDR1 MRHNA and CDR2 SNTAGT. The CDR3 has 12 amino acids. CDR3 residues: CASKGGNYGYTF. The DNA of the CDR3 is TGTGCCAGCAAGGGAGGGAACTATGGCTACACCTTC.

The chain recombines TRBV7-3 with TRBJ2-7; TRBD2 agrees at 8 bases. The V gene's germline CDR1 is SGHTA and CDR2 FQGTGA. The V gene end was trimmed by 4 bases and the J gene end by 2 bases; junction bases not matched to a gene: 4. This CDR3 region has 14 residues. The CDR3 region is CASSSIAGPYEQYF. The CDR3 DNA sequence: TGTGCCAGCAGCTCGATAGCGGGACCCTACGAGCAGTACTTC.

V and J are TRBV21-1 and TRBJ1-1; no DNA check was done on the table's D call, TRBD1. TRBV21-1 is shown as a pseudogene. The CDR3 has 14 amino acids. The CDR3 sequence: CASSKKRQGTEAFF. The CDR3 DNA sequence: TGTGCCAGCAGCAAAAAAAGACAGGGCACTGAAGCTTTCTTT.

This clone has a single count. V usage is TRBV5-6 and J usage is TRBJ2-2, with D hard to call. With 2 bases removed from V and 1 base from J, the gap between germline ends came to 3 bases. The germline gives CDR1 SGHDT, CDR2 YYEEEE. This CDR3 is built from 13 residues. The CDR3 region is CASSFQNTGELFF. The CDR3 region has the DNA TGTGCCAGCAGCTTCCAGAACACCGGGGAGCTGTTTTTT.

The genes are TRBV19 and TRBJ2-7, with 12 positions matching TRBD2. The V and J ends lost 4 bases and 2 bases, in that order; junction bases with no gene match: 0. Germline CDR1 is LNHDA and CDR2 is SQIVND (reference sequence). CDR3 length equals 14 residues. The DNA for the CDR3 is TGTGCCAGTAGTACTAGCGGGGGGGCCTACGAGCAGTACTTC. Its translation: CASSTSGGAYEQYF. Filled out from reference TRBV19 and TRBJ2-7, the complete variable domain reads DGGITQSPKYLFRKEGQNVTLSCEQNLNHDAMYWYRQDPGQGLRLIYYSQIVNDFQKGDIAEGYSVSREKKESFPLTVTSAQKNPTAFYLCASSTSGGAYEQYFGPGTRLTVT.

The chain is built from TRBV19 and TRBJ2-3; TRBD2 matches at 8 bases. V lost 7 bases and J lost 6; bases outside the gene matches: 6. This CDR3 region has 13 residues. Germline lookup yields CDR1 LNHDA and CDR2 SQIVND (reference sequence). This chain's CDR3 is CASTGTRIDTQYF. The CDR3 DNA follows: TGTGCCAGTACCGGGACTAGGATTGATACGCAGTATTTT.

The chain recombines TRBV9 with TRBJ2-1; 7 positions agree with TRBD2. Germline values: CDR1 SGDLS, CDR2 YYNGEE. This CDR3 comprises 15 residues. With V trimmed by 1 base and J by 3 bases, 4 bases remained unmatched. The CDR3 bases are TGTGCCAGCAGCGTATTCGAGCGGGACTACAATGAGCAGTTCTTC. Amino acid sequence: CASSVFERDYNEQFF.

This chain joins TRBV27 and TRBJ1-1; 10 bases are shared with TRBD1. CDR3 length: 14 residues. J gave up 4 bases and V 4 bases, and 3 bases lay outside the gene matches. Germline V CDR1 and CDR2: MNHEY, SMNVEV (reference sequence). The CDR3 bases are TGTGCCAGCAGTTCACGGACAGGGGGCACTGAAGCTTTCTTT. Amino acids: CASSSRTGGTEAFF.

The chain uses TRBV5-6 and TRBJ1-3; D remains unclear. This CDR3 spans 12 amino acids. Germline CDR1 reads SGHDT; CDR2 reads YYEEEE. Trimming removed 2 bases at V and 5 bases at J, with 5 bases between. The CDR3 loop is CASSFGRNTIYF. In DNA, the CDR3 is TGTGCCAGCAGCTTCGGCAGAAACACCATATATTTT.

A few counts support this clone. This chain uses TRBV19 with TRBJ2-7; either TRBD1 or TRBD2 may supply D (6 bases each). In germline, CDR1 is LNHDA, CDR2 SQIVND (reference sequence). The CDR3 loop spans 13 amino acids. With 4 bases removed from V and 3 bases from J, the gap between germline ends came to 10 bases. The DNA for the CDR3 is TGTGCCAGTAGTAGTGGAGGGGGCTACGAGCAGTACTTC. Translation: CASSSGGGYEQYF.

J is TRBJ2-1 and V is TRBV27; no reliable D call. CDR3 length: 12 amino acids. Germline-derived CDR1 and CDR2 are MNHEY and SMNVEV (reference sequence). The V gene lost 2 bases and the J gene lost 4 bases, with 3 bases spanning the gap. The CDR3 loop reads CASSLGYNEQFF. Here the CDR3 DNA reads TGTGCCAGCAGTTTAGGATACAATGAGCAGTTCTTC.

V gene TRBV6-5 combines with J gene TRBJ1-3; no reliable D call. Trimming took 2 bases from V and 2 from J, leaving 7 bases between them. Germline-derived CDR1 and CDR2 are MNHEY and SVGAGI. CDR3 size: 14 residues. The CDR3 spells CASSYTGAGNTIYF. The CDR3 DNA follows: TGTGCCAGCAGTTACACCGGGGCTGGAAACACCATATATTTT.

The chain combines TRBV4-2 with TRBJ1-6, with 10 bases identical to TRBD1. CDR1 is LGHNA and CDR2 is YNFKEQ in the germline V gene. J was trimmed by 7 bases and V by 2 bases; bases with no gene match: 2. CDR3 length: 15 residues. The CDR3 nucleotides read TGTGCCAGCAGCCAATCGGGACAGGGGAATTCACCCCTCCACTTT. Translating gives CASSQSGQGNSPLHF.

The chain couples TRBV13 to TRBJ2-3; 15 bases align to TRBD2. CDR1 and CDR2 (germline): PRHDT, FYEKMQ (reference sequence). The CDR3 totals 15 residues. V lost 4 bases to trimming and J lost 6 bases; unmatched junction nucleotides: 2. CDR3 sequence reads: CASSWTSGGADTQYF. DNA for the CDR3: TGTGCCAGCAGCTGGACTAGCGGGGGGGCCGATACGCAGTATTTT. Using reference TRBV13 and TRBJ2-3 for the parts outside the CDR3, the full variable domain is AAGVIQSPRHLIKEKRETATLKCYPIPRHDTVYWYQQGPGQDPQFLISFYEKMQSDKGSIPDRFSAQQFSDYHSELNMSSLELGDSALYFCASSWTSGGADTQYFGPGTRLTVL.

V is TRBV7-8 and J is TRBJ2-3, with D perhaps TRBD1 (5 bases). V was clipped by 1 base and J by 0 bases, with 8 bases between them. CDR1 SGHVS and CDR2 FQNEAQ come from the germline V gene. This CDR3 contains 15 residues. CDR3 protein: CASSLGTISTDTQYF. CDR3 sequence (DNA): TGTGCCAGCAGCTTAGGGACAATTAGCACAGATACGCAGTATTTT.